This T cell receptor beta chain was documented in a study of molecular identifiers for immune sequencing clone quantification. Preparation of the bulk TCR libraries relied on previously described methods and listed TCR primers. TCRdb reanalysed the PCR reads using MiXCR and keeps one entry per CDR3 protein. The data show over 600,000 distinct CDR3 sequences, with around 20% seen just once and roughly 0.85% held by the top ten. This clonotype was found many times. Germline CDR1 is GTSNPN and CDR2 is SVGIG (reference sequence). This CDR3 is built from 13 residues. The J segment lost 6 bases and the V segment lost 5 bases, leaving 8 bases of the junction unmatched.

The source material was naive CD8+ T cells from blood, with Jurkat cell RNA spiked in. The subset denotes: FACS-sorted CD8+CD4-CCR7+CD45RA+ naive T cells. The clonotype was recovered from a human donor in good health. Some libraries in this study had Jurkat cell RNA spiked in. The rearrangement links TRBV30 to TRBJ2-7; TRBD1 agrees at 9 bases. CDR3 in amino acids: CAWSPGTGTEQYF. The CDR3, as DNA: TGTGCCTGGTCCCCCGGGACAGGGACCGAGCAGTACTTC.